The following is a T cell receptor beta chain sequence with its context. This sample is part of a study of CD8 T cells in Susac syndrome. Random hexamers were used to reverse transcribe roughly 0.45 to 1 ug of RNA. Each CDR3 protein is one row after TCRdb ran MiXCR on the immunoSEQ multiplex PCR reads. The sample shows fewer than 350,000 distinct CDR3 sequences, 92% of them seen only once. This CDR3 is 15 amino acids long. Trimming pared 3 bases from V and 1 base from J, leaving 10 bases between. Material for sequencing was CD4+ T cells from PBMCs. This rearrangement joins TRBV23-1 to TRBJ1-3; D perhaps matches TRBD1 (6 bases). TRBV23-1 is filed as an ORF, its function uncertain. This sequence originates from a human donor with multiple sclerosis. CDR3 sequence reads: CASSHYRVSGNTIYF. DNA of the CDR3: TGCGCCAGCAGTCACTACAGGGTTTCTGGAAACACCATATATTTT.